Given below is one T cell receptor beta chain in context. Its cognate antigen is unknown. An end of the junction differs from the germline gene, which may be a read error. The data belong to a study of post-analysis software for immune sequencing data. Whole-study findings and limits: Compared with controls, patients had more of roughly five TRBV segments, including TRBV5-6, TRBV5-1 and TRBV20-1.

The CDR3 is 16 amino acids. The library was made from cDNA and included unique molecular identifiers. TCRdb processed the PCR reads anew with MiXCR; each CDR3 protein has one entry. The sample consists of 400,000 to 500,000 distinct CDR3 sequences, 35% to 45% of them appearing once. This TCR was recovered from a girl aged 2 to 10 with multiple sclerosis. The chain uses TRBV12-3 or TRBV12-4 and TRBJ2-1, with TRBD1 as a possible D gene (6 bases). Material for sequencing was blood. The CDR3 sequence is CDSSLIKGVNFNEQFF. The CDR3 bases are TGTGACAGCAGTTTAATTAAGGGGGTGAACTTCAATGAGCAGTTCTTC.